This TCR beta chain was observed in a study of cytomegalovirus exposure and HLA in healthy donors. Study as a whole: From 170 million or so T cells, an earlier analysis saw 117 million unique TCR beta sequences.

This CDR3 region has 13 residues. The V segment lost 5 bases and the J segment 1 base; nucleotides outside the gene matches: 1. The germline V gene has CDR1 LNHDA and CDR2 SQIVND (reference sequence). With respect to this clone: Its matching antigen is unknown.

This PCR relied on a set of 60 Vbeta primers and 13 Jbeta primers. TCRdb keeps only in-frame clones here, not all; method: immunoSEQ multiplex PCR. The sample holds some 100,000 clones, around 76% seen once. Study-wide findings and caveats: Analyses of presence/absence relied on an assumption of roughly uniform sequencing depth across donors.

This TCR derives from a woman aged 35 to 49 in good health and CMV-seropositive. The chain joins TRBV19 to TRBJ1-1; TRBD1 aligns across 7 bases. Sequenced sample: PBMCs. Written as DNA, the CDR3 is TGTGCCAGTAGTTGGGACAGGAACACTGAAGCTTTCTTT. This sequence encodes CASSWDRNTEAFF. Full variable domain (missing parts from reference TRBV19 and TRBJ1-1): DGGITQSPKYLFRKEGQNVTLSCEQNLNHDAMYWYRQDPGQGLRLIYYSQIVNDFQKGDIAEGYSVSREKKESFPLTVTSAQKNPTAFYLCASSWDRNTEAFFGQGTRLTVV.